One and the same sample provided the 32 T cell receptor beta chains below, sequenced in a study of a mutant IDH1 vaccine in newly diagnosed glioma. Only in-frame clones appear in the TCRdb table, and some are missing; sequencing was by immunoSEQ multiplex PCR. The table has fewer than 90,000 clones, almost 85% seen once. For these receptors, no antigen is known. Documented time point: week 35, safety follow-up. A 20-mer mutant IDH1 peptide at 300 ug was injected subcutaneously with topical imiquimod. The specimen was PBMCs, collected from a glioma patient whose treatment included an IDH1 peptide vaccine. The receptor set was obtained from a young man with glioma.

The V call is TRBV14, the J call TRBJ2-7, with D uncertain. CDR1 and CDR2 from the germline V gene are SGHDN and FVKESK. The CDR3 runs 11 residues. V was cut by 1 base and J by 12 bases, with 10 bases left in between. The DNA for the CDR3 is TGTGCCAGCAGCCAAGGGGTCGTCCCGTACTTC. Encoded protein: CASSQGVVPYF.

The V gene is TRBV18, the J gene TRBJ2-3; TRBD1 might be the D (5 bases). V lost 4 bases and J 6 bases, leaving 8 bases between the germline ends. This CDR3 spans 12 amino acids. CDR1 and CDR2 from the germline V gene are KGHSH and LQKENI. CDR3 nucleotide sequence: TGTGCCAGCTCACAGGGGTCGGATACGCAGTATTTT. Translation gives CASSQGSDTQYF.

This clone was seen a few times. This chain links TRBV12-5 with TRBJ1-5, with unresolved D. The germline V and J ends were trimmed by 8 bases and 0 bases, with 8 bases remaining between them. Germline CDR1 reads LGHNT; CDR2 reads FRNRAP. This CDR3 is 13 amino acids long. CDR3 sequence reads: CASQDYSNQPQHF. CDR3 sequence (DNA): TGTGCTAGTCAGGATTATAGCAATCAGCCCCAGCATTTT.

CDR3 region: CASSLGTQGGGYTF. CDR3 bases: TGTGCCAGCAGCTTGGGAACACAGGGGGGTGGCTACACCTTC. The chain couples TRBV11-2 to TRBJ1-2, with TRBD1 identical over 8 bases. The CDR3 covers 14 residues. The V segment lost 3 bases and the J segment 7 bases; nucleotides outside the gene matches: 7. The germline gives CDR1 SGHAT, CDR2 FQNNGV.

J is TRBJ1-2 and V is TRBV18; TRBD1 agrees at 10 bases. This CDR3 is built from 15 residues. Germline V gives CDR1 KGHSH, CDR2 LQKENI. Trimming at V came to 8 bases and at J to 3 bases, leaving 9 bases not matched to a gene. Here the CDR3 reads CASQNTGTGDYGYTF. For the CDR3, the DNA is TGTGCCAGCCAGAACACCGGGACAGGGGACTATGGCTACACCTTC. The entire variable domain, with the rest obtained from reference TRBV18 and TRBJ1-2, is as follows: NAGVMQNPRHLVRRRGQEARLRCSPMKGHSHVYWYRQLPEEGLKFMVYLQKENIIDESGMPKERFSAEFPKEGPSILRIQQVVRGDSAAYFCASQNTGTGDYGYTFGSGTRLTVV.

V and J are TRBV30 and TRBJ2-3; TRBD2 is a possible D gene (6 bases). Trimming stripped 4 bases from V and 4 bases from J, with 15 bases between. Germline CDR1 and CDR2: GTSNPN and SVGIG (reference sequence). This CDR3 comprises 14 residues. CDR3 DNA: TGTGCCTGGAACATGAGACTAGGACCAGATACGCAGTATTTT. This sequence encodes CAWNMRLGPDTQYF.

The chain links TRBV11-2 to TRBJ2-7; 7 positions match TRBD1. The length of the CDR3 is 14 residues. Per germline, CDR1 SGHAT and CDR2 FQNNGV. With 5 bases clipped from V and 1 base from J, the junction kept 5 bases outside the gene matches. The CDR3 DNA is TGTGCCAGCAGCCTTCGACAGGGTTCCTACGAGCAGTACTTC. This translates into CASSLRQGSYEQYF.

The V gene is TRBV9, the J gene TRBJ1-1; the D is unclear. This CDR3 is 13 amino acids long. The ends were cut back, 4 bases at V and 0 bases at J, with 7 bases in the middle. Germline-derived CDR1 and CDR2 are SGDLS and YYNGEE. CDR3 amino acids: CASSYGMNTEAFF. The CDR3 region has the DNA TGTGCCAGCAGCTACGGGATGAACACTGAAGCTTTCTTT.

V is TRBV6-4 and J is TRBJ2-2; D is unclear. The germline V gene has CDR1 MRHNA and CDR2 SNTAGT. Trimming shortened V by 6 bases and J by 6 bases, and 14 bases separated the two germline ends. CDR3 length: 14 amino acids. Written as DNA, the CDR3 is TGTGCCAGCAGCCTCAGGCCGGCCGCCGGGGAGCTGTTTTTT. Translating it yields CASSLRPAAGELFF.

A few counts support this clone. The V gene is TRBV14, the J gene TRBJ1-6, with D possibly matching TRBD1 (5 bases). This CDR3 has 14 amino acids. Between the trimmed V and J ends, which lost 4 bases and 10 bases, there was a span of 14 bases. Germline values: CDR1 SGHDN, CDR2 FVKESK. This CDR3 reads CASSPWGPDSPLHF. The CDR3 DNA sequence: TGTGCCAGCAGCCCCTGGGGCCCAGACTCACCCCTCCACTTT.

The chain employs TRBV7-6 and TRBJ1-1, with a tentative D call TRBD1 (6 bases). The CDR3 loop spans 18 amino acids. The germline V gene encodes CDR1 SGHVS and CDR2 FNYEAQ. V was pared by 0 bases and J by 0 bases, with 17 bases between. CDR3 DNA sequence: TGTGCCAGCAGCTTAGCTCAGGGGCGTCTCGCCTTGAACACTGAAGCTTTCTTT. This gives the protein CASSLAQGRLALNTEAFF.

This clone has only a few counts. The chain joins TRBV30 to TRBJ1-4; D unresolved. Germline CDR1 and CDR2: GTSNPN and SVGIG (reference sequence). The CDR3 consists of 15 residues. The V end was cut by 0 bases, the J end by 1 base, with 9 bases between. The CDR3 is CAWSVLGRTNEKLFF. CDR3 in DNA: TGTGCCTGGAGTGTACTCGGAAGAACTAATGAAAAACTGTTTTTT. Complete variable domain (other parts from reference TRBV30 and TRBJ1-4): SQTIHQWPATLVQPVGSPLSLECTVEGTSNPNLYWYRQAAGRGLQLLFYSVGIGQISSEVPQNLSASRPQDRQFILSSKKLLLSDSGFYLCAWSVLGRTNEKLFFGSGTQLSVL.

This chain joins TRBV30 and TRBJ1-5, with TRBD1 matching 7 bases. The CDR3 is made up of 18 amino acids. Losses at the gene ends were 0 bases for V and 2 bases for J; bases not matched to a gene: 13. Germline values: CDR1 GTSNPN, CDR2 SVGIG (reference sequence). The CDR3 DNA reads TGTGCCTGGAGTGTGACCGGGACAGCCTCCTTGGGCAATCAGCCCCAGCATTTT. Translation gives CAWSVTGTASLGNQPQHF.

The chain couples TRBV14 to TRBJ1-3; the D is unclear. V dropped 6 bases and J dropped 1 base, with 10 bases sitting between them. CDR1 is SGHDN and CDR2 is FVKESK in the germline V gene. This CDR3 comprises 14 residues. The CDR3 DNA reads TGTGCCAGCAGAGGCGGATCTTCTGGAAACACCATATATTTT. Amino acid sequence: CASRGGSSGNTIYF.

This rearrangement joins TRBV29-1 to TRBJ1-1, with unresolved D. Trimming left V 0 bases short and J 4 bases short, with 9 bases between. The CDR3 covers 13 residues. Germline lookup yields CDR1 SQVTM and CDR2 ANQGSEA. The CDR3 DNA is TGCAGCGTTGAAGAACGACAAGGCACTGAAGCTTTCTTT. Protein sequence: CSVEERQGTEAFF.

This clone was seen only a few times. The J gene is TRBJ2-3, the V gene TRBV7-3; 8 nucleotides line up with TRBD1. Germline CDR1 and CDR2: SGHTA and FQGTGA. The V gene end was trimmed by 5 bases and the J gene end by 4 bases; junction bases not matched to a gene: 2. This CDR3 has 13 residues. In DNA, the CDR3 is TGTGCCAGCAGCGGACAGGGCTCAGATACGCAGTATTTT. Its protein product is CASSGQGSDTQYF.

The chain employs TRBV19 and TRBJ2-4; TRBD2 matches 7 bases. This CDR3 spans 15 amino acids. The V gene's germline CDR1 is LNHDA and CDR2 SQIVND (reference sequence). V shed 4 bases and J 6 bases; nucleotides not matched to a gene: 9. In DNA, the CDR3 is TGTGCCAGTAGTAGCGGGTCCTCGGGAGGAAACATTCAGTACTTC. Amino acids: CASSSGSSGGNIQYF.

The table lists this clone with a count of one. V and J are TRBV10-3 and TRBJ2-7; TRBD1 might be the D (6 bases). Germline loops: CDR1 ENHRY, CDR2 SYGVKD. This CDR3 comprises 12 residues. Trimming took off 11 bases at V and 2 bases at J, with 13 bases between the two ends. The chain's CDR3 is CAVQGTAYEQYF. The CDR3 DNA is TGTGCCGTGCAGGGGACGGCCTACGAGCAGTACTTC.

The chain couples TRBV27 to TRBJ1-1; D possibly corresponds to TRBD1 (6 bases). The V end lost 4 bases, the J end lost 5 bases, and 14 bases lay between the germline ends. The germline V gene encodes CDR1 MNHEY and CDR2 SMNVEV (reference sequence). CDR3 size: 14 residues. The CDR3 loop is CASSSSGGVTEAFF. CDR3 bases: TGTGCCAGCAGTTCGAGCGGGGGCGTTACTGAAGCTTTCTTT.

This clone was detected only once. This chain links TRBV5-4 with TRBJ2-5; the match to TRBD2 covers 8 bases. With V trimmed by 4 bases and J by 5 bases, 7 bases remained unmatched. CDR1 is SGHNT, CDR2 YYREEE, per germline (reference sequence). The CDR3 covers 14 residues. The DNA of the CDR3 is TGTGCCAGCAGCCTAAGCGGGGGAGGCGAGACCCAGTACTTC. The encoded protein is CASSLSGGGETQYF.

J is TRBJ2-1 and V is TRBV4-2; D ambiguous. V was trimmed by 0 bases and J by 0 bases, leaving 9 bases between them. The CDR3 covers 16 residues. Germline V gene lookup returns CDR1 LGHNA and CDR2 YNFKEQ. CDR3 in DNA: TGTGCCAGCAGCCAAGATTCACTAAGCTCCTACAATGAGCAGTTCTTC. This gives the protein CASSQDSLSSYNEQFF.

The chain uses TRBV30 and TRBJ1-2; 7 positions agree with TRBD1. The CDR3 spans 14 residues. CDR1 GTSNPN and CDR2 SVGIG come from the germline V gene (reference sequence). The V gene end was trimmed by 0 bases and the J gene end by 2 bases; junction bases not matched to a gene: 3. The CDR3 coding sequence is TGTGCCTGGAGTGTAGAGGGGGCGAACTATGGCTACACCTTC. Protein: CAWSVEGANYGYTF. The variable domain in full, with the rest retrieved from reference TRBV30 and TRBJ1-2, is SQTIHQWPATLVQPVGSPLSLECTVEGTSNPNLYWYRQAAGRGLQLLFYSVGIGQISSEVPQNLSASRPQDRQFILSSKKLLLSDSGFYLCAWSVEGANYGYTFGSGTRLTVV.

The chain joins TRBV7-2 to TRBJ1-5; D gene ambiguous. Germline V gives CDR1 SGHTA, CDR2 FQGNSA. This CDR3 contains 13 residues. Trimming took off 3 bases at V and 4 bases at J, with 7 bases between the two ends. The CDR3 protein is CASSFAENQPQHF. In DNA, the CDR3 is TGTGCCAGCAGCTTCGCAGAGAATCAGCCCCAGCATTTT.

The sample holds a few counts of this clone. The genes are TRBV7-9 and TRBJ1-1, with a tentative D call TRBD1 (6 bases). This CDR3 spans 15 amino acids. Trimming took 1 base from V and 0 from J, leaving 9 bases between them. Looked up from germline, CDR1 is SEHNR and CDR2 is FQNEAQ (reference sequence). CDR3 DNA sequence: TGTGCCAGCAGCTTAGAGGACAGAATGAACACTGAAGCTTTCTTT. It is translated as CASSLEDRMNTEAFF.

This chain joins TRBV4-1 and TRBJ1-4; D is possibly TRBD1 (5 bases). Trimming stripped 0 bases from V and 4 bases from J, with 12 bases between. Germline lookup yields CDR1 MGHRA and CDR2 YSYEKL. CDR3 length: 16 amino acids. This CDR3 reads CASSQDRGMFNEKLFF. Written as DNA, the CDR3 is TGCGCCAGCAGCCAAGATCGGGGGATGTTTAATGAAAAACTGTTTTTT.

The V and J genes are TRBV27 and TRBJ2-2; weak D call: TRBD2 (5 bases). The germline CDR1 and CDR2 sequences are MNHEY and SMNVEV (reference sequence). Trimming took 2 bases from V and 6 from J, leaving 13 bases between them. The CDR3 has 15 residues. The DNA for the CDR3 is TGTGCCAGCAGTTTACGAGGGTTGAGCCCCGGGGAGCTGTTTTTT. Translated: CASSLRGLSPGELFF.

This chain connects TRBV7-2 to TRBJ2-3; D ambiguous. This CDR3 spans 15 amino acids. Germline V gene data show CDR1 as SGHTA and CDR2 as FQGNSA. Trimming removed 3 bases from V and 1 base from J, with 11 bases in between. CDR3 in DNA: TGTGCCAGCAGCTTCGACGCTAGTGGCACAGATACGCAGTATTTT. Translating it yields CASSFDASGTDTQYF.

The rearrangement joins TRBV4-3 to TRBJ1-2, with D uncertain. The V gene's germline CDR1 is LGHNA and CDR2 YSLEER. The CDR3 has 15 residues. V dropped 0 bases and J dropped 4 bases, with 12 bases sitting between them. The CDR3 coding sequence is TGCGCCAGCAGCCAAGATATTCGGAGCCTCTATGGCTACACCTTC. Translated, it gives CASSQDIRSLYGYTF.

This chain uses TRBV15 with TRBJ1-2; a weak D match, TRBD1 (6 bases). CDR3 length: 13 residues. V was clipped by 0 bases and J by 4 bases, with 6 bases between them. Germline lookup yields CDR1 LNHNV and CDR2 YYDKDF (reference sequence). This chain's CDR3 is CATSREGGYGYTF. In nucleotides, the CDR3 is TGTGCCACCAGCAGAGAAGGGGGCTATGGCTACACCTTC.

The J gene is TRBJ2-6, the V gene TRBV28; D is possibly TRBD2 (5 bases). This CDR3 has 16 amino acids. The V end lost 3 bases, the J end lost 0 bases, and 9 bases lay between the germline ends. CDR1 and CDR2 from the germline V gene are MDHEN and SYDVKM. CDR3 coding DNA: TGTGCCAGCAGTTTCCGACGGGGCTCTGGGGCCAACGTCCTGACTTTC. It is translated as CASSFRRGSGANVLTF.

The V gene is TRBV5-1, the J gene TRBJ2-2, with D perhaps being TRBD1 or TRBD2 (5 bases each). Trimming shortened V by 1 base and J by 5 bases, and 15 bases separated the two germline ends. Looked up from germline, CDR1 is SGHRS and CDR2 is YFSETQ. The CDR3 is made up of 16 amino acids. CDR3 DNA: TGCGCCAGCAGCTTGTCAGGGAGTATAGGAACCGGGGAGCTGTTTTTT. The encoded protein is CASSLSGSIGTGELFF.

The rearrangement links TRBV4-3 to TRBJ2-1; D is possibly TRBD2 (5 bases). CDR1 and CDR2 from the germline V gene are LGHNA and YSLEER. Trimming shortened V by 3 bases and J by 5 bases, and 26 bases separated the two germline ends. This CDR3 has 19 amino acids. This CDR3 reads CASSHPTGNSLDRNNEQFF. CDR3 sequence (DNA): TGCGCCAGCAGCCACCCAACGGGGAACAGCCTAGATCGAAACAATGAGCAGTTCTTC.